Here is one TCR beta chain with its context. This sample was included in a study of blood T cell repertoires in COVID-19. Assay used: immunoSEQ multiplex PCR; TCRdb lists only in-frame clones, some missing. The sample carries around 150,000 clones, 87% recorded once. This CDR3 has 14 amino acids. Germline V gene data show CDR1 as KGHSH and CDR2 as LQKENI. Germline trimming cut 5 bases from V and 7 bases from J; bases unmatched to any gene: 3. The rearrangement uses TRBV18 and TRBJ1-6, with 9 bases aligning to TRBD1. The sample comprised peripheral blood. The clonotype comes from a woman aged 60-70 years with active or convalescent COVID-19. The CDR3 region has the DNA TGTGCCAGCTCATCGGGACAGGGAAATTCACCCCTCCACTTT. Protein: CASSSGQGNSPLHF.